A single sample is the source of the 11 T cell receptor beta chains below, sequenced in a study of T cell changes during pregnancy in multiple sclerosis. Sequencing was performed with immunoSEQ multiplex PCR; in TCRdb, only in-frame clones are kept and a portion is missing. The sample holds approximately 39,000 clones, approximately 94% seen once. Specimen: CD4+ T cells from peripheral blood mononuclear cells, collected in the second trimester of pregnancy. These receptors came from a female donor with multiple sclerosis, enrolled in a pregnancy study.

The rearrangement links TRBV10-3 to TRBJ1-2, with TRBD1 identical over 8 bases. Germline CDR1 and CDR2: ENHRY and SYGVKD. V was pared by 10 bases and J by 2 bases, with 9 bases of the junction left unmatched. The CDR3 is made up of 14 amino acids. This chain's CDR3 is CATLRGTGNYGYTF. CDR3 coding DNA: TGTGCCACCCTTCGCGGGACAGGCAACTATGGCTACACCTTC.

The J gene is TRBJ2-1, the V gene TRBV5-1; weak D call: TRBD1 (7 bases). Germline V gene data show CDR1 as SGHRS and CDR2 as YFSETQ. V lost 4 bases, J lost 0 bases, and 17 bases lay in between. CDR3 length: 17 residues. This CDR3 is CASSAGQSTLSYNEQFF. The CDR3 nucleotides read TGCGCCAGCAGCGCGGGACAGTCGACTCTCTCCTACAATGAGCAGTTCTTC.

The gene calls are TRBV6-5 and TRBJ2-7, with 8 positions matching TRBD2. Losses at the gene ends were 4 bases for V and 4 bases for J; bases not matched to a gene: 9. The V gene's germline CDR1 is MNHEY and CDR2 SVGAGI. The CDR3 contains 15 residues. The CDR3 DNA reads TGTGCCAGCAGTTCTAACGGGGGGGCCGTATACGAGCAGTACTTC. Protein product: CASSSNGGAVYEQYF.

This clone occurred once. This chain connects TRBV5-1 to TRBJ2-5; 7 bases fit TRBD1. V shed 4 bases and J 9 bases; nucleotides not matched to a gene: 12. There are 14 residues in the CDR3. Germline V gene sequence: CDR1 SGHRS, CDR2 YFSETQ. CDR3 sequence reads: CASSTPGTERAQYF. The CDR3 DNA follows: TGCGCCAGCAGCACACCCGGGACAGAAAGGGCCCAGTACTTC. The variable domain in full, with the rest retrieved from reference TRBV5-1 and TRBJ2-5, is KAGVTQTPRYLIKTRGQQVTLSCSPISGHRSVSWYQQTPGQGLQFLFEYFSETQRNKGNFPGRFSGRQFSNSRSEMNVSTLELGDSALYLCASSTPGTERAQYFGPGTRLLVL.

The sample holds one count of this clone. In DNA form, the CDR3 reads TGTGCCAGCAGCTGGAGCGGGACAGGGAACACTGAAGCTTTCTTT. This gives the protein CASSWSGTGNTEAFF. The chain uses TRBV5-5 and TRBJ1-1; 8 nucleotides align to TRBD1. V gave up 3 bases and J gave up 1 base; unmatched junction bases: 5. The germline V gene has CDR1 SGHKS and CDR2 YYEKEE (reference sequence). This CDR3 is 15 amino acids long.

The chain joins TRBV5-5 to TRBJ1-6; TRBD1 is a possible D gene (5 bases). The CDR3 sequence is 15 residues long. Germline loops: CDR1 SGHKS, CDR2 YYEKEE (reference sequence). Trimming took 4 bases from V and 7 from J, leaving 15 bases between them. The CDR3 protein is CASSPQQGRNSPLHF. In DNA, the CDR3 is TGTGCCAGCAGCCCACAGCAGGGTAGAAATTCACCCCTCCACTTT.

The rearrangement links TRBV13 to TRBJ2-5; D perhaps matches TRBD1 (5 bases). CDR1 is PRHDT, CDR2 FYEKMQ, per germline (reference sequence). With 3 bases removed from V and 0 bases from J, the gap between germline ends came to 8 bases. CDR3 length equals 14 residues. The CDR3 DNA is TGTGCCAGCAGCTTCAGGGCGTACCAAGAGACCCAGTACTTC. This sequence encodes CASSFRAYQETQYF.

The V call is TRBV29-1, the J call TRBJ1-2; TRBD1 aligns across 8 bases. V trimming: 3 bases; J trimming: 6 bases; junction bases outside the gene matches: 3. CDR1 SQVTM and CDR2 ANQGSEA come from the germline V gene. The CDR3 covers 12 residues. The CDR3 region has the DNA TGCAGCGTTGACAGGGGGCTTAATGGCTACACCTTC. It specifies CSVDRGLNGYTF. Based on the CDR3 plus reference TRBV29-1 and TRBJ1-2, the full variable domain is SAVISQKPSRDICQRGTSLTIQCQVDSQVTMMFWYRQQPGQSLTLIATANQGSEATYESGFVIDKFPISRPNLTFSTLTVSNMSPEDSSIYLCSVDRGLNGYTFGSGTRLTVV.

The V call is TRBV28, the J call TRBJ2-7, with TRBD1 matching over 7 bases. CDR3 length: 17 amino acids. Germline trimming cut 2 bases from V and 1 base from J; bases unmatched to any gene: 11. Germline assignment: CDR1 MDHEN and CDR2 SYDVKM. CDR3 sequence: CASSLGGQFSPSYEQYF. CDR3 coding DNA: TGTGCCAGCAGTTTAGGGGGACAGTTTTCTCCTTCCTACGAGCAGTACTTC.

The chain is built from TRBV7-8 and TRBJ1-2, with 8 bases matching TRBD1. The germline gives CDR1 SGHVS, CDR2 FQNEAQ. The CDR3 totals 15 residues. V was pared by 4 bases and J by 6 bases, with 10 bases of the junction left unmatched. The DNA for the CDR3 is TGTGCCAGCAGCTCCCCGTCGACAGGGGAAGATGGCTACACCTTC. It encodes CASSSPSTGEDGYTF.

Only one count was recorded for this clone. The chain combines TRBV19 with TRBJ2-7; perhaps TRBD2 as D (6 bases). V lost 10 bases and J 2 bases, leaving 21 bases between the germline ends. Per germline, CDR1 LNHDA and CDR2 SQIVND (reference sequence). The CDR3 consists of 15 residues. The CDR3 sequence: CATRLSSGTPYEQYF. CDR3 bases: TGTGCCACCAGGTTAAGTAGCGGCACCCCCTACGAGCAGTACTTC.